This T cell receptor (beta chain) was sequenced for a study of CD8+ T cells in alopecia areata. The authors extracted RNA and reverse transcribed it into cDNA as the sequencing template. Some clones are missing from TCRdb's copy, which holds only in-frame ones; the method was immunoSEQ multiplex PCR. The table shows about 150,000 clones, with less than 65% occurring only once. The J segment lost 6 bases and the V segment lost 5 bases, leaving 7 bases of the junction unmatched. In germline, CDR1 is LGHNT, CDR2 FRNRAP. This CDR3 is 14 amino acids long. This TCR derives from a human donor in good health. V gene TRBV12-5 combines with J gene TRBJ1-2; 9 bases fit TRBD1. Sequenced sample: CD8+ T cells sorted from blood. CDR3: CASGNGTGIDGYTF. The CDR3 coding sequence is TGTGCTAGTGGTAACGGGACAGGGATTGATGGCTACACCTTC.